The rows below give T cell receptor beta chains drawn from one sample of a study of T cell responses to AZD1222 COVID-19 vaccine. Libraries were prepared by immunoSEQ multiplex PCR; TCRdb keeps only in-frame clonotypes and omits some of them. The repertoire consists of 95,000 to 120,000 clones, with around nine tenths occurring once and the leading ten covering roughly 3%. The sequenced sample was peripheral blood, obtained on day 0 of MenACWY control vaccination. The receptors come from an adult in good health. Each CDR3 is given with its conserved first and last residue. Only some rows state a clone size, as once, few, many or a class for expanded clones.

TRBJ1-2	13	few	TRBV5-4	CASSLGGSYGYTF
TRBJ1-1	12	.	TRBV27	CASSPGTVPAFF
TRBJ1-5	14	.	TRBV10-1	CASSDGQVNQPQHF
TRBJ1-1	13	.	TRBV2	CASSASQYTEAFF
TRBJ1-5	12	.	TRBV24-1	CATSDLGATQHF
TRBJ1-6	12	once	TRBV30	CAWRGANSPLHF
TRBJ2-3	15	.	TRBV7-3	CASSLALTSTDTQYF
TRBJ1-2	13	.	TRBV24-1	CATSETGGYGYTF
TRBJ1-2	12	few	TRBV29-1	CSVPGTGYGYTF
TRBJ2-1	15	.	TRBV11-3	CASSLDGGRGNEQFF
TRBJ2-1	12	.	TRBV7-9	CASSWTDNEQFF
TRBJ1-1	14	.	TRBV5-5	CASSVSSRNTEAFF
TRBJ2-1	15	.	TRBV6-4	CASSESTGTVNEQFF
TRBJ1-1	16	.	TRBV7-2	CASSPPYGSGLDEAFF
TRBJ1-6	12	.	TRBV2	CASARYNSPLHF
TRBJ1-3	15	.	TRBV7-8	CASSLELTSGNTIYF
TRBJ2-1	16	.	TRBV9	CASSAGGTGDDNEQFF
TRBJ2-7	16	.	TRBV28	CASSPMKAGTSYEQYF
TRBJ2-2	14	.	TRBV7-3	CASSPSGAVGELFF
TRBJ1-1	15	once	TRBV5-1	CASSPYGNMNTEAFF
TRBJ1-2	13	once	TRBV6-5	CASSETGIYGYTF
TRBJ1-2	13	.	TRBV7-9	CASSLAVDYGYTF
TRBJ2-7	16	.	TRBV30	CAWSPLFGQGFYEQYF
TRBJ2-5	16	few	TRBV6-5	CASSYVSAPSWETQYF
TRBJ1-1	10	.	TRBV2	CASSGPWAFF
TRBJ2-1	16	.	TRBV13	CASSLGLAGEDNEQFF
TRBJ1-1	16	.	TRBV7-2	CASSPLSITGNTEAFF
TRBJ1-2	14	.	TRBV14	CASSPEGRKYGYTF
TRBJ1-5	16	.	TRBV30	CAWRGQGYSGNQPQHF
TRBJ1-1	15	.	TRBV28	CASSLGTGANTEAFF
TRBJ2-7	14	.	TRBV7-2	CASSPRQTAYEQYF
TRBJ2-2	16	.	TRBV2	CASSGGGTGSTGELFF
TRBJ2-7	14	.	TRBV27	CASSRLGLGDEQYF